One sample yielded the 23 T cell receptor beta chains listed below, sequenced in a study of cytomegalovirus exposure and HLA in healthy donors. 13 Jbeta primers and 60 Vbeta primers were used for the PCR. Clones were sequenced by immunoSEQ multiplex PCR, and TCRdb holds only the in-frame ones, with some missing. Found here are a few hundred thousand clones, 60% to 85% of them singletons; the top ten hold about 16%. Sequenced: PBMCs. These receptors were collected from a man aged 40-55 years in good health and CMV-seronegative.

The V gene is TRBV10-3, the J gene TRBJ1-3; tentatively, D is TRBD1 (5 bases). Trimming stripped 8 bases from V and 0 bases from J, with 8 bases between. The length of the CDR3 is 13 residues. In germline, CDR1 is ENHRY, CDR2 SYGVKD. The CDR3: CAIGAISGNTIYF. CDR3 nucleotides: TGTGCCATCGGGGCGATCTCTGGAAACACCATATATTTT.

This clone came up once. V is TRBV15 and J is TRBJ2-1; 7 nucleotides line up with TRBD2. Trimming removed 1 base from V and 3 bases from J; junction bases left unmatched: 6. This CDR3 has 16 residues. The germline gives CDR1 LNHNV, CDR2 YYDKDF (reference sequence). CDR3 amino acids: CATSRGGAGDYNEQFF. The CDR3 nucleotides are TGTGCCACCAGCAGAGGAGGTGCGGGAGACTACAATGAGCAGTTCTTC.

This sequence joins TRBV6-5 and TRBJ1-2, with TRBD1 matching over 9 bases. The CDR3 covers 14 residues. After removal of 6 bases from V and 4 bases from J, the junction contained 6 bases not matched to a gene. Germline V gives CDR1 MNHEY, CDR2 SVGAGI. DNA for the CDR3: TGTGCCAGCAGCCAAGACAGGGGGGCCTATGGCTACACCTTC. Protein sequence: CASSQDRGAYGYTF.

The chain is built from TRBV19 and TRBJ2-1; possibly TRBD1 for D (6 bases). The germline CDR1 and CDR2 sequences are LNHDA and SQIVND (reference sequence). This CDR3 region has 16 residues. V lost 3 bases and J 2 bases, leaving 14 bases between the germline ends. The CDR3 DNA reads TGTGCCAGTAGTATCTGGGCAGGGGCCACCTACAATGAGCAGTTCTTC. Its translation: CASSIWAGATYNEQFF.

CDR3 in amino acids: CASSQTGATDTQYF. The CDR3 nucleotides are TGTGCCAGCAGCCAGACAGGGGCCACAGATACGCAGTATTTT. The chain employs TRBV28 and TRBJ2-3; 8 bases are a match to TRBD1. Germline assignment: CDR1 MDHEN and CDR2 SYDVKM. The length of the CDR3 is 14 residues. Trimming removed 6 bases from V and 2 bases from J; junction bases left unmatched: 4.

The J gene is TRBJ1-5, the V gene TRBV28, with TRBD1 identical over 7 bases. Per the germline V gene, CDR1 is MDHEN and CDR2 is SYDVKM. The CDR3 sequence is 15 residues long. Losses at the gene ends were 10 bases for V and 4 bases for J; bases not matched to a gene: 13. The CDR3 sequence is CATVGGQGVNQPQHF. Here the CDR3 DNA reads TGTGCCACCGTCGGGGGCCAGGGGGTTAATCAGCCCCAGCATTTT.

V usage is TRBV7-8 and J usage is TRBJ2-7, with 8 bases that match TRBD1. V gave up 4 bases and J gave up 8 bases; unmatched junction bases: 10. Germline-derived CDR1 and CDR2 are SGHVS and FQNEAQ. CDR3 length: 14 residues. The CDR3 DNA sequence: TGTGCCAGCAGCTCCAGGGGTACAGGGGGGAAGCAGTACTTC. Protein: CASSSRGTGGKQYF.

V gene TRBV5-1 combines with J gene TRBJ2-2, with 10 bases lining up with TRBD1. There are 17 residues in the CDR3. J lost 5 bases, V lost 4 bases, and 11 bases had no gene match. The V gene's germline CDR1 is SGHRS and CDR2 YFSETQ. CDR3 region: CASSAGTGAPITGELFF. For the CDR3, the DNA is TGCGCCAGCAGCGCCGGGACAGGGGCCCCGATTACCGGGGAGCTGTTTTTT.

The chain carries TRBV29-1 and TRBJ2-2, with D possibly TRBD2 on 6 matching bases. Germline V CDR1 and CDR2: SQVTM, ANQGSEA. This CDR3 spans 12 amino acids. CDR3 protein: CTRGGFTGELFF. Written as DNA, the CDR3 is TGCACCAGAGGAGGGTTCACCGGGGAGCTGTTTTTT.

The V gene is TRBV29-1, the J gene TRBJ2-1; 16 nucleotides line up with TRBD2. The CDR3 extends over 16 amino acids. Losses at the gene ends were 5 bases for V and 2 bases for J; bases not matched to a gene: 3. In germline, CDR1 is SQVTM, CDR2 ANQGSEA. The CDR3 reads CSVPGLAGGTYNEQFF. The DNA for the CDR3 is TGCAGCGTTCCGGGACTAGCGGGGGGGACCTACAATGAGCAGTTCTTC.

The rearrangement joins TRBV7-9 to TRBJ1-2, with 10 bases lining up with TRBD1. Looked up from germline, CDR1 is SEHNR and CDR2 is FQNEAQ (reference sequence). The CDR3 loop spans 16 amino acids. With 5 bases clipped from V and 2 bases from J, the junction kept 8 bases outside the gene matches. DNA for the CDR3: TGTGCCAGCAGCAAGCCGGGACAGGGGCGCAACTATGGCTACACCTTC. It translates to CASSKPGQGRNYGYTF.

This clone was counted a few times. The V and J genes are TRBV7-9 and TRBJ2-1, with TRBD2 identical over 8 bases. The trim removed 2 bases at V and 10 bases at J, leaving 10 bases unmatched. CDR1 SEHNR and CDR2 FQNEAQ come from the germline V gene (reference sequence). The CDR3 totals 15 residues. CDR3 in DNA: TGTGCCAGCAGCTTACAGCGGGAGACCGGTGGGGAGCAGTTCTTC. It is translated as CASSLQRETGGEQFF.

V is TRBV6-1 and J is TRBJ2-7, with 7 bases that match TRBD1. Germline CDR1 is MNHNS and CDR2 is SASEGT. The ends lost 3 bases at V and 2 bases at J; junction bases unmatched: 7. The CDR3 loop spans 15 amino acids. The CDR3 sequence is CASSDLGQGAYEQYF. The CDR3 coding sequence is TGTGCCAGCAGTGACCTGGGTCAGGGGGCCTACGAGCAGTACTTC.

The chain carries TRBV5-6 and TRBJ2-7, with 9 bases identical to TRBD1. J was trimmed by 3 bases and V by 4 bases; bases with no gene match: 5. CDR1 and CDR2 from the germline V gene are SGHDT and YYEEEE. The CDR3 consists of 14 residues. The CDR3 nucleotides are TGTGCCAGCAGCCGGGACAGGGAGCTCTACGAGCAGTACTTC. It specifies CASSRDRELYEQYF.

The rearrangement links TRBV27 to TRBJ2-3; TRBD2 aligns across 12 bases. In germline, CDR1 is MNHEY, CDR2 SMNVEV (reference sequence). The ends lost 4 bases at V and 0 bases at J; junction bases unmatched: 8. The length of the CDR3 is 18 residues. The CDR3 DNA follows: TGTGCCAGCAGTTCCCGTCTAGCGGGGGGGCCTAGCACAGATACGCAGTATTTT. It is translated as CASSSRLAGGPSTDTQYF.

The rearrangement uses TRBV7-3 and TRBJ2-2; a weak D match, TRBD2 (6 bases). The ends were cut back, 5 bases at V and 3 bases at J, with 13 bases in the middle. Germline CDR1 reads SGHTA; CDR2 reads FQGTGA. CDR3 length equals 15 residues. This CDR3 is CASSQNVADTGELFF. In nucleotides, the CDR3 is TGTGCCAGCAGCCAAAATGTAGCGGACACCGGGGAGCTGTTTTTT.

This chain links TRBV4-2 with TRBJ2-7, with 7 nucleotides matching TRBD2. The germline V gene encodes CDR1 LGHNA and CDR2 YNFKEQ. The CDR3 totals 17 residues. The trim removed 0 bases at V and 4 bases at J, leaving 12 bases unmatched. CDR3 loop: CASSQDGLEGRAYEQYF. In DNA form, the CDR3 reads TGTGCCAGCAGCCAAGATGGATTGGAGGGGAGGGCTTACGAGCAGTACTTC.

The chain is built from TRBV2 and TRBJ2-7, with TRBD2 as a possible D gene (7 bases). The germline CDR1 and CDR2 sequences are SNHLY and FYNNEI. The length of the CDR3 is 13 residues. Deletions cut 7 bases from V and 3 bases from J, with 13 bases between. The CDR3 spells CASTRGGLYEQYF. The CDR3 DNA sequence: TGTGCCAGCACGCGCGGGGGCCTCTACGAGCAGTACTTC. Full variable domain (outside the CDR3, taken from reference TRBV2 and TRBJ2-7): EPEVTQTPSHQVTQMGQEVILRCVPISNHLYFYWYRQILGQKVEFLVSFYNNEISEKSEIFDDQFSVERPDGSNFTLKIRSTKLEDSAMYFCASTRGGLYEQYFGPGTRLTVT.

The V call is TRBV4-3, the J call TRBJ2-2, with 9 bases matching TRBD1. CDR1 is LGHNA, CDR2 YSLEER, per germline. The V and J ends lost 3 bases and 6 bases, in that order; junction bases with no gene match: 5. The CDR3 is made up of 15 amino acids. CDR3 amino acids: CASSHVTGGSGELFF. The DNA for the CDR3 is TGCGCCAGCAGCCATGTGACAGGGGGGTCCGGGGAGCTGTTTTTT.

There are a few counts of this clone. In DNA form, the CDR3 reads TGCGCCAGCAGCCCCGAGACTAGCAACAATGAGCAGTTCTTC. Amino acids: CASSPETSNNEQFF. This sequence joins TRBV4-1 and TRBJ2-1; TRBD2 matches at 7 bases. From germline, CDR1 is MGHRA and CDR2 YSYEKL. This CDR3 is built from 14 residues. The ends lost 4 bases at V and 5 bases at J; junction bases unmatched: 5.

The genes are TRBV7-6 and TRBJ1-1; a weak D match, TRBD1 (5 bases). Trimming took 1 base from V and 2 from J, leaving 11 bases between them. This CDR3 comprises 15 residues. Germline CDR1 SGHVS, CDR2 FNYEAQ. Here the CDR3 reads CASSLGIRTNTEAFF. CDR3 nucleotide sequence: TGTGCCAGCAGCTTAGGTATCAGGACAAACACTGAAGCTTTCTTT.

A few counts support this clone. The genes are TRBV4-1 and TRBJ2-3, with D uncertain. CDR3 length: 14 amino acids. Trimming left V 4 bases short and J 2 bases short, with 10 bases between. Germline assignment: CDR1 MGHRA and CDR2 YSYEKL. In DNA, the CDR3 is TGCGCCAGCAGCCTGGAGCGAACCACAGATACGCAGTATTTT. It yields the protein CASSLERTTDTQYF.

This clone was detected only once. J is TRBJ1-3 and V is TRBV12-5; D is perhaps TRBD1 (5 bases). V gave up 7 bases and J gave up 11 bases, with 33 bases separating them. Germline CDR1 is LGHNT and CDR2 is FRNRAP. This CDR3 is 18 amino acids long. For the CDR3, the DNA is TGTGCTAGTGTCCCCCAGGTTTGGGGTATCACCATAGTGGGGCCCATATATTTT. Translating it yields CASVPQVWGITIVGPIYF.